This T cell receptor beta chain was captured in a study of response to subunit inactivated influenza vaccine. This clonotype was seen more than once but under ten times. TCRdb recomputed calls from the RT-PCR reads with MiXCR, one row per CDR3 protein. Of just under 550,000 distinct CDR3 sequences in the sample, approximately 22% were seen once. V was cut by 0 bases and J by 0 bases, with 10 bases left in between. The CDR3 covers 16 residues. Germline CDR1 and CDR2: SGHKS and YYEKEE (reference sequence). The same sample was also studied in work on T cells expressing NK-cell markers. Per that study: The authors made TCR beta cDNA libraries by 5'RACE template switching. This switching added a universal primer site and UMIs. Of eight sequenced donors, seven were HCMV-seropositive and one HCMV-seronegative. Once again these clonotypes came out on top in the CD3+CD56-NKG2C+ fraction of several donors.

The starting material was CD4+ T cells sorted from PBMCs, obtained roughly 13 days after vaccination. The receptor was derived from a man in his fifties who received an inactivated influenza vaccine. This chain connects TRBV5-5 to TRBJ1-5, with no clear D. CDR3 loop: CASSLGDLNSNQPQHF. The CDR3 DNA reads TGTGCCAGCAGCTTGGGCGACCTAAATAGCAATCAGCCCCAGCATTTT.